Given below is one TCR beta chain in context. Its antigen is as yet unknown. Researchers ran the PCR with 60 Vbeta and 13 Jbeta primers. Produced via immunoSEQ multiplex PCR; TCRdb's table is partial and in-frame only. The repertoire holds under 250,000 clones, 70% to 90% seen once, with roughly 1.3% in the top ten. CDR1 is SGHRS and CDR2 is YFSETQ in the germline V gene. With 4 bases removed from V and 5 bases from J, the gap between germline ends came to 18 bases. The CDR3 consists of 15 residues. The data were obtained in a study of cytomegalovirus exposure and HLA in healthy donors. Study in general: Falling in the Caucasian-associated ancestry cluster were less than 85% of some 400 genotyped donors.

Study results and limitations: Across all donors, roughly uniform sequencing depth was an assumption of the presence/absence analyses. Reports indicated that the classifier achieved high specificity and sensitivity in diagnosing cytomegalovirus status.

This sequence joins TRBV5-1 and TRBJ2-5, with D possibly being TRBD2 (6 bases). Sequences were obtained from PBMCs. The sequence derives from a human donor in good health. The CDR3: CASSPTVSGRETQYF. CDR3 DNA: TGCGCCAGCAGCCCAACAGTCTCGGGGAGGGAGACCCAGTACTTC. The entire variable domain, with the rest obtained from reference TRBV5-1 and TRBJ2-5, is as follows: KAGVTQTPRYLIKTRGQQVTLSCSPISGHRSVSWYQQTPGQGLQFLFEYFSETQRNKGNFPGRFSGRQFSNSRSEMNVSTLELGDSALYLCASSPTVSGRETQYFGPGTRLLVL.